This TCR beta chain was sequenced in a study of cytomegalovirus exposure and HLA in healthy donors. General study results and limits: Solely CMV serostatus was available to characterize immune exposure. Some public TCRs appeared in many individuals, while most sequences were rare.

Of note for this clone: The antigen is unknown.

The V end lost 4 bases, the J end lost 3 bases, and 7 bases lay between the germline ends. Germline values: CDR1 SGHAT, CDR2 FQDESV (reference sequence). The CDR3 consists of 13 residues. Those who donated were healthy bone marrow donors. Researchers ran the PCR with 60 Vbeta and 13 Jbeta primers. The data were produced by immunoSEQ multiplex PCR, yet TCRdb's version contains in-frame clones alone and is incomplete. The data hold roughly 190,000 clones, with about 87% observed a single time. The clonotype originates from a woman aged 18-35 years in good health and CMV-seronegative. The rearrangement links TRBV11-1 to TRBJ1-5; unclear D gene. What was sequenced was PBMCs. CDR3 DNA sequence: TGTGCCAGCAGCTACAGCTTCAATCAGCCCCAGCATTTT. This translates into CASSYSFNQPQHF. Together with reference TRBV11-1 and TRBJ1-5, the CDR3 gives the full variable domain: EAEVAQSPRYKITEKSQAVAFWCDPISGHATLYWYRQILGQGPELLVQFQDESVVDDSQLPKDRFSAERLKGVDSTLKIQPAELGDSAMYLCASSYSFNQPQHFGDGTRLSIL.